The present entry profiles one TCR beta chain with its context. The data derive from a study of cytomegalovirus exposure and HLA in healthy donors. The table came from immunoSEQ multiplex PCR; TCRdb's copy has only in-frame clones and leaves some out. In the table there are 160,000 or so clones, approximately 90% of which are singletons. The CDR3 contains 13 residues. Per germline, CDR1 MDHEN and CDR2 SYDVKM. V was clipped by 1 base and J by 7 bases, with 10 bases between them. The sequencing input was PBMCs. The chain combines TRBV28 with TRBJ1-1; no definite D call. This TCR was recovered from a man between 18 and 29 years old in good health and CMV-seronegative. CDR3 protein: CASSLSGFGEAFF. As DNA, the CDR3 is TGTGCCAGCAGTTTATCCGGGTTTGGTGAAGCTTTCTTT.